This T cell receptor beta chain was identified in a study of blood T cell repertoires in COVID-19. About the research overall: Material from acute and convalescent COVID-19 was sourced from the United States, Italy and Spain.

It was during active infection that Seattle patients were enrolled and then longitudinally followed. Germline-derived CDR1 and CDR2 are SGHRS and YFSETQ. V dropped 7 bases and J dropped 0 bases, with 14 bases sitting between them. The CDR3 spans 16 residues. Study processing details: The authors estimated nucleated cell counts from reference gene primer amplification. The table came from immunoSEQ multiplex PCR; TCRdb's copy has only in-frame clones and leaves some out. Clonal size and the V and J genes are those of that table, whereas D and trimming came from the DNA. The profile shows under 400,000 clones, about 92% of them singletons.

This chain joins TRBV5-1 and TRBJ1-6, with D perhaps matching TRBD1 (5 bases). The receptor was isolated from a woman aged 60-75 years with COVID-19, enrolled during active disease. The sample comprised peripheral blood. The CDR3 nucleotides are TGCGCCAGCTCATGGACACTTAGCTCCTATAATTCACCCCTCCACTTT. Translated, it gives CASSWTLSSYNSPLHF. The variable domain in full, with the rest retrieved from reference TRBV5-1 and TRBJ1-6, is KAGVTQTPRYLIKTRGQQVTLSCSPISGHRSVSWYQQTPGQGLQFLFEYFSETQRNKGNFPGRFSGRQFSNSRSEMNVSTLELGDSALYLCASSWTLSSYNSPLHFGNGTRLTVT.